This is a list of T cell receptor beta chains from one sample in a study of shared clonotypes between healthy human individuals. TCRdb keeps only in-frame clones here, not all; method: immunoSEQ multiplex PCR. The table has some 2,100,000 clones, approximately 94% seen once. Input material: naive CD8+ T cells from PBMCs. The receptors derive from a man aged 18 to 30 in good health. Some clones in this sample may be carry-over from other donors' samples. Each CDR3 is given with its conserved first and last residue. A D gene is named only where the DNA matches it firmly. Rows may omit the clone size; those that give it use once, few, many or a size class.

>TRBJ2-4|TRBD1|.|TRBV5-6
CASSFRTGSQNIQYF
TGTGCCAGCAGCTTCAGGACAGGGAGCCAAAACATTCAGTACTTC
>TRBJ2-7|TRBD2|.|TRBV10-2
CASSGGRYGGEQYF
TGCGCCAGCAGTGGCGGGAGGTACGGTGGGGAGCAGTACTTC
>TRBJ1-2|TRBD1|.|TRBV7-6
CASSQGGGNGYTF
TGTGCCAGCAGCCAGGGGGGAGGGAACGGCTACACCTTC
>TRBJ2-5|.|.|TRBV18
CASSPEHVMRGETQYF
TGTGCCAGCTCACCGGAGCACGTAATGCGGGGAGAGACCCAGTACTTC
>TRBJ2-1|TRBD2|.|TRBV2
CASLGTSGSYEQFF
TGTGCCAGCCTCGGGACTAGCGGGAGCTATGAGCAGTTCTTC
>TRBJ1-1|TRBD1|.|TRBV29-1
CSVSDRHTEAFF
TGCAGCGTTTCGGACAGGCACACTGAAGCTTTCTTT
>TRBJ1-5|.|.|TRBV7-9
CASSPDRNQPQHF
TGTGCCAGCAGCCCGGACCGTAATCAGCCCCAGCATTTT
>TRBJ2-7|.|.|TRBV27
CASSSGWAYEQYF
TGTGCCAGCAGTTCAGGGTGGGCCTACGAGCAGTACTTC
>TRBJ1-5|TRBD1|.|TRBV28
CASSLLLGQHSNQPQHF
TGTGCCAGCAGTTTATTGTTGGGACAGCATAGCAATCAGCCCCAGCATTTT
>TRBJ2-5|.|.|TRBV5-4
CASSFSLQETQYF
TGTGCCAGCAGCTTCTCCTTACAAGAGACCCAGTACTTC
>TRBJ1-1|.|once|TRBV2
CASRAGNTEAFF
TGTGCCAGCAGGGCCGGCAACACTGAAGCTTTCTTT
>TRBJ2-7|.|.|TRBV27
CASAPGSSYEQYF
TGTGCCAGCGCCCCCGGTTCCTCCTACGAGCAGTACTTC
>TRBJ1-1|.|few|TRBV29-1
CSVVVGETEAFF
TGCAGCGTTGTGGTGGGGGAAACTGAAGCTTTCTTT
>TRBJ2-5|TRBD1|once|TRBV28
CASSFTGARGQETQYF
TGTGCCAGCAGTTTTACAGGGGCTCGGGGCCAAGAGACCCAGTACTTC
>TRBJ1-4|TRBD1|.|TRBV5-1
CASSLGGQGNEKLFF
TGCGCCAGCAGCTTGGGAGGACAGGGGAATGAAAAACTGTTTTTT
>TRBJ2-2|.|.|TRBV7-8
CASSSWVPGTGELFF
TGTGCCAGCAGCTCCTGGGTGCCAGGGACCGGGGAGCTGTTTTTT
>TRBJ2-5|.|.|TRBV9
CASSAVGGQETQYF
TGTGCCAGCAGCGCCGTCGGAGGACAAGAGACCCAGTACTTC
>TRBJ2-3|TRBD1|.|TRBV5-1
CASSPRDRADTQYF
TGCGCCAGCAGCCCCCGGGACAGGGCAGATACGCAGTATTTT
>TRBJ1-2|TRBD1|.|TRBV23-1
CASTRQGLLSGYTF
TGCGCCAGCACCCGACAGGGTCTTCTAAGTGGCTACACCTTC
>TRBJ1-2|TRBD1|.|TRBV5-4
CASSRGQGADYGYTF
TGTGCCAGCAGCAGGGGACAGGGAGCAGACTATGGCTACACCTTC
>TRBJ1-2|TRBD1|.|TRBV5-4
CASGPTDRGPGYTF
TGTGCCAGCGGACCCACAGACAGGGGGCCGGGCTACACCTTC
>TRBJ2-7|.|.|TRBV7-6
CASSLGKTYEQYF
TGTGCCAGCAGCTTAGGGAAAACCTACGAGCAGTACTTC
>TRBJ2-7|TRBD2|once|TRBV7-9
CASSKTGTSLGEQYF
TGTGCCAGCAGCAAGACCGGGACTAGCCTAGGCGAGCAGTACTTC
>TRBJ2-7|TRBD1|.|TRBV19
CASSIVGGDEQYF
TGTGCCAGTAGTATTGTAGGGGGCGACGAGCAGTACTTC
>TRBJ2-7|.|.|TRBV7-2
CASSLFAGSSYEQYF
TGTGCCAGCAGCTTATTCGCGGGGAGCTCCTACGAGCAGTACTTC
>TRBJ2-5|.|.|TRBV7-9
CASSQGTSLRETQYF
TGTGCCAGCAGCCAGGGGACAAGCCTCCGGGAGACCCAGTACTTC
>TRBJ1-4|.|once|TRBV29-1
CSVEDAGRRLFF
TGCAGCGTTGAAGATGCAGGGCGAAGACTGTTTTTT
>TRBJ1-2|.|.|TRBV9
CASSVGGVNYGYTF
TGTGCCAGCAGCGTAGGGGGGGTTAACTATGGCTACACCTTC
>TRBJ2-7|TRBD2|.|TRBV28
CASSSWGAKREEHEQYF
TGTGCCAGCAGTTCCTGGGGGGCTAAGCGGGAGGAACACGAGCAGTACTTC